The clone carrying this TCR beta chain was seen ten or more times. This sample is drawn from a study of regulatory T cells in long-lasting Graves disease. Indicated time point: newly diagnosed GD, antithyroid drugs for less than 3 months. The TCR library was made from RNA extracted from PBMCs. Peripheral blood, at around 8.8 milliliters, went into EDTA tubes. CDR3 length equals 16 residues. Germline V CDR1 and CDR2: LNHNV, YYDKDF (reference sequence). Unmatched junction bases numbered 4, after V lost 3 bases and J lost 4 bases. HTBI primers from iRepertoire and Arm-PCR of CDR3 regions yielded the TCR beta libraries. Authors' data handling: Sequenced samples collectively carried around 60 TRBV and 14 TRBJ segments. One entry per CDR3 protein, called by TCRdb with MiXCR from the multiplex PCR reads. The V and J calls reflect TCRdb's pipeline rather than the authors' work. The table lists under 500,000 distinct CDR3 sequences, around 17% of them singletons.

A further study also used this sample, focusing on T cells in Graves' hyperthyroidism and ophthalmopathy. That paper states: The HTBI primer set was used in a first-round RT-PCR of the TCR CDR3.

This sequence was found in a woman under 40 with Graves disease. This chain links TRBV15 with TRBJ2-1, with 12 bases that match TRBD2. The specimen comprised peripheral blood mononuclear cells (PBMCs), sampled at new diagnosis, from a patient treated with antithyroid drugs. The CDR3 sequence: CATSRETSGRYNEQFF. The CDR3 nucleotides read TGTGCCACCAGCAGGGAGACTAGCGGGAGATACAATGAGCAGTTCTTC.